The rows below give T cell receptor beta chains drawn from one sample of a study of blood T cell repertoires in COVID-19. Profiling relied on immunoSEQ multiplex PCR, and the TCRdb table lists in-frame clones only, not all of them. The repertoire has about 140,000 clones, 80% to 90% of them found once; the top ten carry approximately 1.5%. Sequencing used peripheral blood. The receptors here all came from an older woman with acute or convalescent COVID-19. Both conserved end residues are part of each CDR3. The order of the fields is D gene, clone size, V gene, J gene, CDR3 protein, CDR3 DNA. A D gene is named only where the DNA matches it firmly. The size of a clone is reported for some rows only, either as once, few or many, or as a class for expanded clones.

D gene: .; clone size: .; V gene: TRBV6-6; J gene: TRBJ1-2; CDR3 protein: CASSYEGIGYTF; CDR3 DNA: TGTGCCAGCAGTTACGAGGGAATCGGCTACACCTTC
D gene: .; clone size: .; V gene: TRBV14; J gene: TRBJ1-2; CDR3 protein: CASSQGRGNYGYTF; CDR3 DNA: TGTGCCAGCAGCCAAGGGCGGGGTAACTATGGCTACACCTTC
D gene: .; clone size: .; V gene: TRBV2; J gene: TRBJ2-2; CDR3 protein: CASSDTNTGELFF; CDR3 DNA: TGTGCCAGCAGTGATACGAACACCGGGGAGCTGTTTTTT
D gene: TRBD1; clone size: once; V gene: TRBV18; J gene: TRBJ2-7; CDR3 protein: CASSPPWGTASYEQYF; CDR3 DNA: TGTGCCAGCTCACCACCGTGGGGGACAGCCTCCTACGAGCAGTACTTC
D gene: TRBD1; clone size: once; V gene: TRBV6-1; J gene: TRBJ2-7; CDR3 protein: CASSEEVGVGTGSYEQYF; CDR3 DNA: TGTGCCAGCAGTGAAGAGGTAGGGGTCGGGACAGGCTCCTACGAGCAGTACTTC
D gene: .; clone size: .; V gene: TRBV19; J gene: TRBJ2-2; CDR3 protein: CASSIYSSNTGELFF; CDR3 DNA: TGTGCCAGTAGTATATACAGCTCGAACACCGGGGAGCTGTTTTTT
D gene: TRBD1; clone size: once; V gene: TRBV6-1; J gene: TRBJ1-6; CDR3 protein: CASSFQGAPNSPLHF; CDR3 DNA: TGTGCCAGCAGTTTCCAGGGGGCGCCTAATTCACCCCTCCACTTT
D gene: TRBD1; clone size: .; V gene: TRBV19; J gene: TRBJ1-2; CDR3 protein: CASSNQGADYGYTF; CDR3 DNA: TGTGCCAGTAGTAACCAGGGGGCAGACTATGGCTACACCTTC
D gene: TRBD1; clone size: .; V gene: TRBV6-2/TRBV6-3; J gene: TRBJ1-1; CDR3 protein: CASSGDRGRITEAFF; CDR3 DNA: TGTGCCAGCAGTGGGGACAGGGGGCGCATCACTGAAGCTTTCTTT
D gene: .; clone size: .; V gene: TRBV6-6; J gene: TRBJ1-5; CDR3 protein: CATSSGGAGQPQHF; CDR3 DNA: TGTGCCACTTCCTCAGGAGGGGCCGGGCAGCCCCAGCATTTT
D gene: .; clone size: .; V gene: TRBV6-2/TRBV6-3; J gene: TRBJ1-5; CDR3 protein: CASSLQAANQPQHF; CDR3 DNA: TGTGCCAGCAGTTTACAGGCAGCTAATCAGCCCCAGCATTTT
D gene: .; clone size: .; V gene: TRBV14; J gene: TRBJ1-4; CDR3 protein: CASSRQTGPFEKLFF; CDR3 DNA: TGTGCCAGCAGCCGACAGACAGGCCCTTTTGAAAAACTGTTTTTT
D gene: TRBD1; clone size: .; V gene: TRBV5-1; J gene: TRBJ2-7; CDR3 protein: CASRPSRQGGYEQYF; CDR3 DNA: TGCGCCAGCAGGCCCAGTAGACAGGGGGGCTACGAGCAGTACTTC
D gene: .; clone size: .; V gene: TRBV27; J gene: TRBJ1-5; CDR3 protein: CASSLSPGTRGNQPQHF; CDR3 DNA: TGTGCCAGCAGTTTGTCCCCGGGAACGAGGGGCAATCAGCCCCAGCATTTT
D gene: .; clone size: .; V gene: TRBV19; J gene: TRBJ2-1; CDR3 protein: CASSTSRDLRWNEQFF; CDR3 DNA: TGTGCCAGTAGTACTAGCCGAGACCTCCGGTGGAATGAGCAGTTCTTC
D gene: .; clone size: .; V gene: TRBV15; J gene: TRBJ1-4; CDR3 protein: CATSRPDEKLFF; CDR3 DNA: TGTGCCACCAGCAGACCTGATGAAAAACTGTTTTTT
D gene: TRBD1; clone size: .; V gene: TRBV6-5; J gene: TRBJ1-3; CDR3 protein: CASLKGGASGNTIYF; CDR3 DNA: TGTGCCAGCCTTAAAGGGGGCGCTTCGGGAAACACCATATATTTT
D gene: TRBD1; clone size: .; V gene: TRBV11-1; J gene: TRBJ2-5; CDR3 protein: CASSQGQGTETQYF; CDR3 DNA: TGTGCCAGCAGCCAGGGACAGGGGACAGAGACCCAGTACTTC
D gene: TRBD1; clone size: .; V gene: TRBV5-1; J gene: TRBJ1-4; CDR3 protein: CASSLDQGAGNEKLFF; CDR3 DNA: TGCGCCAGCAGCTTGGATCAGGGGGCCGGTAATGAAAAACTGTTTTTT
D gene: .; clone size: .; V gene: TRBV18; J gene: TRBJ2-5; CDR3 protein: CATLGTLQETQYF; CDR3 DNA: TGTGCCACCCTGGGGACATTACAAGAGACCCAGTACTTC
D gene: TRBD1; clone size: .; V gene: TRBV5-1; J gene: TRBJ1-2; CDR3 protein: CASSPGQGAHIHGYTF; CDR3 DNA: TGCGCCAGCAGCCCGGGACAGGGGGCGCATATACATGGCTACACCTTC
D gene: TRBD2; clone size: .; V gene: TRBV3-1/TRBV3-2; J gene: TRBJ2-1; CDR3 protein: CASSQGTSGGWNEQFF; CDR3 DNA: TGTGCCAGCAGCCAAGGAACTAGCGGGGGTTGGAATGAGCAGTTCTTC
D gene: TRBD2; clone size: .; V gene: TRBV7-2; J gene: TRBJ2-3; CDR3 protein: CASSLEKASGTNTDTQYF; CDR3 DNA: TGTGCCAGCAGCCTCGAAAAGGCTAGCGGTACTAACACAGATACGCAGTATTTT
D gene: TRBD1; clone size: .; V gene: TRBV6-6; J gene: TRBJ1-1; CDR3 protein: CASSPRQGTMHTEAFF; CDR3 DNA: TGTGCCAGCAGTCCCAGACAGGGGACCATGCACACTGAAGCTTTCTTT
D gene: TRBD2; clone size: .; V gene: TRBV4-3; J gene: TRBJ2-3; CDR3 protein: CASSQEASGGNTDTQYF; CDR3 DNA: TGCGCCAGCAGCCAAGAGGCTAGCGGGGGAAACACAGATACGCAGTATTTT
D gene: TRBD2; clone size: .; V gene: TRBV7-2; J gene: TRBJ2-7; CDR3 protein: CASSLEAGPSYEQYF; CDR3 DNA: TGTGCCAGCAGCTTAGAAGCGGGGCCCTCCTACGAGCAGTACTTC
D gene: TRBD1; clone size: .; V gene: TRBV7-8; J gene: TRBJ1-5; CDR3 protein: CASSRDRGIQPQHF; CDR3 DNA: TGTGCCAGCAGCCGGGACAGGGGGATCCAGCCCCAGCATTTT
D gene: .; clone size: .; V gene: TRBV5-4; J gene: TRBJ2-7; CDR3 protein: CASSLDSGIYEQYF; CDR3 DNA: TGTGCCAGCAGCTTGGACTCGGGAATCTACGAGCAGTACTTC
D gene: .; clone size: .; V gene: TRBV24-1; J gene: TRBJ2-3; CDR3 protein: CATSDLSGVSTDTQYF; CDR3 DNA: TGTGCCACCAGTGATTTATCAGGGGTTAGTACAGATACGCAGTATTTT
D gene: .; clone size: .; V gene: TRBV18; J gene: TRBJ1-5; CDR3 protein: CASSPLGRGGNQPQHF; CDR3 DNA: TGTGCCAGCTCACCACTTGGCAGGGGTGGCAATCAGCCCCAGCATTTT
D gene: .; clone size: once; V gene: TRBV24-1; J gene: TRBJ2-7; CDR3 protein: CATSSGRGESSYEQYF; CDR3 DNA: TGTGCCACCAGTTCAGGGAGGGGGGAAAGCTCCTACGAGCAGTACTTC
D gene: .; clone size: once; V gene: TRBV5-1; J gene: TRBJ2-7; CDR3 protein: CASSLAEVNEQYF; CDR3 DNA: TGCGCCAGCAGCTTGGCCGAGGTTAACGAGCAGTACTTC
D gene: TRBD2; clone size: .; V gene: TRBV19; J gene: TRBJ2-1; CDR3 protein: CASSKLAGGREQFF; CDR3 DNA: TGTGCCAGTAGTAAACTAGCGGGGGGGCGTGAGCAGTTCTTC
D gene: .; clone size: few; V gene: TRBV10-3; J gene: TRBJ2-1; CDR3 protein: CAISESPGLAGAYNEQFF; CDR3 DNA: TGTGCCATCAGTGAGTCTCCTGGTTTGGCGGGGGCGTACAATGAGCAGTTCTTC
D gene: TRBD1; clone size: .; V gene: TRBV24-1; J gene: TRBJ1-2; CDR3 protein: CATSSTPGQGNYGYTF; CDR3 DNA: TGTGCCACCAGTTCGACCCCGGGACAGGGCAACTATGGCTACACCTTC